A selection of T cell receptor beta chains follows, all from one sample in a study of T cells in Graves' hyperthyroidism and ophthalmopathy. TCRdb processed the multiplex PCR reads anew with MiXCR; each CDR3 protein has one entry. The table lists about 480,000 distinct CDR3 sequences, about 20% of them singletons. Sequencing input: blood. Source of these receptors: a woman in her sixties or seventies with Graves' ophthalmopathy. Each CDR3 is given with its conserved first and last residue. A D gene is named only where the DNA matches it firmly. Expanded clones are given a class, and other clones once, few, many or no size at all.

>NA|few|TRBV12-3/TRBV12-4|15|TRBJ1-4
CASSFQAGTNEKLFF
TGTGCCAGCAGTTTTCAGGCGGGGACTAATGAAAAACTGTTTTTT
>NA|NA|TRBV27|13|TRBJ2-1
CASSRLADNEQFF
TGTGCCAGCAGTCGGTTAGCGGACAATGAGCAGTTCTTC
>NA|few|TRBV20-1|14|TRBJ1-1
CSARAGNINTEAFF
TGCAGTGCTAGAGCTGGCAATATAAACACTGAAGCTTTCTTT
>NA|few|TRBV2|14|TRBJ2-1
CASARVLGANEQFF
TGTGCCAGCGCACGGGTCCTGGGAGCCAATGAGCAGTTCTTC
>NA|many|TRBV28|15|TRBJ2-7
CASSFTQSRFYEQYF
TGTGCCAGCAGTTTCACACAGTCCAGATTCTACGAGCAGTACTTC
>NA|many|TRBV6-1|13|TRBJ1-1
CASRLDMNTEAFF
TGTGCCAGCAGGCTAGACATGAACACTGAAGCTTTCTTT
>TRBD1|NA|TRBV16|15|TRBJ1-1
CASSPQTGGPTEAFF
TGTGCCAGCAGCCCTCAAACAGGGGGCCCCACTGAAGCTTTCTTT
>NA|NA|TRBV28|13|TRBJ1-6
CASRNTGNSPLHF
TGTGCCAGCAGAAACACAGGGAATTCACCCCTCCACTTT
>TRBD2|NA|TRBV12-3/TRBV12-4|15|TRBJ2-7
CASSYVSGGTDEQYF
TGTGCCAGCAGTTACGTTAGCGGGGGGACCGACGAGCAGTACTTC
>NA|NA|TRBV5-6|14|TRBJ2-7
CASSLLRGEYEQYF
TGTGCCAGCAGCTTGTTGCGGGGAGAGTACGAGCAGTACTTC
>TRBD1|NA|TRBV7-6|12|TRBJ2-1
CASSSGQGGQFF
TGTGCCAGCAGCTCCGGACAGGGAGGGCAGTTCTTC
>TRBD1|NA|TRBV20-1|12|TRBJ2-1
CSATQTGHEQFF
TGCAGTGCTACCCAGACAGGGCATGAGCAGTTCTTC
>NA|NA|TRBV20-1|13|TRBJ1-3
CSARQGSGNTIYF
TGCAGTGCTAGACAGGGCTCTGGAAACACCATATATTTT
>NA|many|TRBV28|13|TRBJ2-5
CASSGQLGETQYF
TGTGCCAGCAGTGGACAGTTAGGGGAGACCCAGTACTTC
>NA|NA|TRBV12-3/TRBV12-4|12|TRBJ1-2
CTSRRGPYGYTF
TGTACCAGCAGGAGGGGTCCCTATGGCTACACCTTC
>NA|few|TRBV15|12|TRBJ2-7
CATSRDHYEQYF
TGTGCCACCAGCAGAGATCACTACGAGCAGTACTTC
>TRBD2|many|TRBV20-1|15|TRBJ2-7
CSASKAGGIHYEQYF
TGCAGTGCCAGTAAGGCGGGGGGCATCCACTACGAGCAGTACTTC
>TRBD2|few|TRBV20-1|12|TRBJ2-7
CSAKGLAGEQYF
TGCAGTGCAAAGGGACTAGCGGGAGAGCAGTACTTC
>NA|many|TRBV27|13|TRBJ2-7
CASRELNAYEQYF
TGTGCCAGCAGAGAACTGAATGCCTACGAGCAGTACTTC
>NA|many|TRBV2|13|TRBJ2-5
CASSGTSRKTQYF
TGTGCCAGCAGTGGCACTAGCAGGAAGACCCAGTACTTC
>TRBD2|many|TRBV11-3|13|TRBJ2-5
CASSLVPGGTQYF
TGTGCCAGCAGCTTAGTCCCGGGAGGGACCCAGTACTTC
>NA|few|TRBV5-1|14|TRBJ1-2
CASSFGPLVSGYTF
TGCGCCAGCAGCTTTGGCCCACTTGTTAGTGGCTACACCTTC
>NA|many|TRBV7-9|14|TRBJ1-1
CASSPGQTNTEAFF
TGTGCCAGCAGCCCCGGACAGACGAACACTGAAGCTTTCTTT